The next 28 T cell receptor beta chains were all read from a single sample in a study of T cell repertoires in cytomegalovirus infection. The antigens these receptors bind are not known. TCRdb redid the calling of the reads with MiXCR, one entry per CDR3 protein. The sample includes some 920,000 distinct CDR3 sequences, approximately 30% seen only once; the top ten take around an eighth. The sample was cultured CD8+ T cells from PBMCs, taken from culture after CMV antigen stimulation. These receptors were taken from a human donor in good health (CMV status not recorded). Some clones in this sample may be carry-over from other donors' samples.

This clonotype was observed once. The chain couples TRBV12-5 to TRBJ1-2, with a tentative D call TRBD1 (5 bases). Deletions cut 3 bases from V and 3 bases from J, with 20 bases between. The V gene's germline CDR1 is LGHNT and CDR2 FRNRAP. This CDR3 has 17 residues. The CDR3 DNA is TGTGCTAGTGGTTTTAATACGGACAAGCCCGAGGACTATGGCTACACCTTC. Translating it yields CASGFNTDKPEDYGYTF.

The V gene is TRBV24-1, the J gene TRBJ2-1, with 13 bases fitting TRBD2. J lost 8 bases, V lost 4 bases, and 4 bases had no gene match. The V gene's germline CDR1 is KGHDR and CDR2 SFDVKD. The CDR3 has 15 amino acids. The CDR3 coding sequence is TGTGCCACCAGTGACCCGGGACTAGCGGGGCATGAGCAGTTCTTC. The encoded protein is CATSDPGLAGHEQFF.

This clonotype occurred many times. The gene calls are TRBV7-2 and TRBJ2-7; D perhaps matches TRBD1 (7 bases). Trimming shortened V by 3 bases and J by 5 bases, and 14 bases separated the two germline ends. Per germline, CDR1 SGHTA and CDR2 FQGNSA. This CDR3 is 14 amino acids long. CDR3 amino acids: CASSFTGAGNEQYF. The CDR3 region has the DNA TGTGCCAGCAGCTTCACAGGGGCGGGAAACGAGCAGTACTTC.

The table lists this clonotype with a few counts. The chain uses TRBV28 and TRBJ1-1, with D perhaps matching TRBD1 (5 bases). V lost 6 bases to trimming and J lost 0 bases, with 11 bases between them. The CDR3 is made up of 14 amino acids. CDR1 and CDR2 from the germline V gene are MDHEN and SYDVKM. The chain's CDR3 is CASSHRQMNTEAFF. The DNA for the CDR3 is TGTGCCAGCAGCCACAGGCAAATGAACACTGAAGCTTTCTTT.

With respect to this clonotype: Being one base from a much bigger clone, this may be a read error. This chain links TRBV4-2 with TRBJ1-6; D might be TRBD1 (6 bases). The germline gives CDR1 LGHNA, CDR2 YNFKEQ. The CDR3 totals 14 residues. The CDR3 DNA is TGTGTCAGCAGCCAAGATAGGGGGTCTTCACCCCTCCACTTT. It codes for CVSSQDRGSSPLHF.

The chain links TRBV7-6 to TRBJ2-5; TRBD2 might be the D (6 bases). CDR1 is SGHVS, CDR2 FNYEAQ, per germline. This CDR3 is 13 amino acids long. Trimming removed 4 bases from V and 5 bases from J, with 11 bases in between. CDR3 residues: CASSWARGETQYF. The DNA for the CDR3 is TGTGCCAGCAGCTGGGCCCGGGGGGAGACCCAGTACTTC. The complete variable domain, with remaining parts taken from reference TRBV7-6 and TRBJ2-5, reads GAGVSQSPRYKVTKRGQDVALRCDPISGHVSLYWYRQALGQGPEFLTYFNYEAQQDKSGLPNDRFSAERPEGSISTLTIQRTEQRDSAMYRCASSWARGETQYFGPGTRLLVL.

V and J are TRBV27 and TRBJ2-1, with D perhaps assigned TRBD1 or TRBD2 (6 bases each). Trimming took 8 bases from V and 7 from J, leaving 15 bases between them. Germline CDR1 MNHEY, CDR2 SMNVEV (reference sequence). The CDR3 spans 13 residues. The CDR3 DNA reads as TGTGCCAGCGGTTGGGGGGCCTTGAATGAGCAGTTCTTC. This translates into CASGWGALNEQFF.

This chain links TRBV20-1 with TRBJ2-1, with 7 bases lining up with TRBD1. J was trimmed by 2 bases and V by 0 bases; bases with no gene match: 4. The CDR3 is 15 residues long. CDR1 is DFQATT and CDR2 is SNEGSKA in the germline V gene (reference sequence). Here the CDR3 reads CSARDRDRAYNEQFF. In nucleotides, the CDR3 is TGCAGTGCTAGAGATCGGGACAGAGCCTACAATGAGCAGTTCTTC.

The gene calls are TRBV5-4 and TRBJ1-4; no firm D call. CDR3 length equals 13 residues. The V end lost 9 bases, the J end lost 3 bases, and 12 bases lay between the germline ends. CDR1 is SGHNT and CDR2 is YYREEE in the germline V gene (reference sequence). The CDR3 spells CATASGANEKLFF. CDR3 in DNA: TGTGCCACCGCGTCTGGGGCTAATGAAAAACTGTTTTTT.

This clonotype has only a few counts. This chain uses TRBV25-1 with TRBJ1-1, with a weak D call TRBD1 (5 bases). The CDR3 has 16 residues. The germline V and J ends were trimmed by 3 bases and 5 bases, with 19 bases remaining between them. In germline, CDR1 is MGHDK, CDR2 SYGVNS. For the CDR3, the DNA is TGTGCCAGCAGTGACCCGTTCGGGGCGGCGGGGACTGAAGCTTTCTTT. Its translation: CASSDPFGAAGTEAFF.

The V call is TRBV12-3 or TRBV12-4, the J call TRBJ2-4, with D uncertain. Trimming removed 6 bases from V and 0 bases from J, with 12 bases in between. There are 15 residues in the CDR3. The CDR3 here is CASRDHREAKNIQYF. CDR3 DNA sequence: TGTGCCAGCAGAGATCACCGAGAAGCCAAAAACATTCAGTACTTC.

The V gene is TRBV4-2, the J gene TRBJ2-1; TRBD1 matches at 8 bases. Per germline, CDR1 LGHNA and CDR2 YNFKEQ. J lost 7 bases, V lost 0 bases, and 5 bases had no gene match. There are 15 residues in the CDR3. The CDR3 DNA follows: TGTGCCAGCAGCCAAGAGCAGGGGGCGCGGAATGAGCAGTTCTTC. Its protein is CASSQEQGARNEQFF.

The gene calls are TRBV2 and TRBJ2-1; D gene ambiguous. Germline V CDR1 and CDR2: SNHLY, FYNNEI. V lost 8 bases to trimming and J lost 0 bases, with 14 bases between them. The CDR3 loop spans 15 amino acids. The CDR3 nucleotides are TGTGCCAGCGCTTTGAAAGTGAGCTCCTACAATGAGCAGTTCTTC. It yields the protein CASALKVSSYNEQFF.

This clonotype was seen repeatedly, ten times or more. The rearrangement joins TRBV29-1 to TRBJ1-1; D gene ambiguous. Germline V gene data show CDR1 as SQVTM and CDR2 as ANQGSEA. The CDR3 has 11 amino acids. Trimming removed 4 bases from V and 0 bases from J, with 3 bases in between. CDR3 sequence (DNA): TGCAGCGTTGGAGTGAACACTGAAGCTTTCTTT. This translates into CSVGVNTEAFF.

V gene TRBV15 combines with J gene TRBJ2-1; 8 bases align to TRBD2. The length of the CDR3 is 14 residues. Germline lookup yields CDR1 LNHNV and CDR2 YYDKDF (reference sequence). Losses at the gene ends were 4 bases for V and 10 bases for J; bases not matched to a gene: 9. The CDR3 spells CATSTWVAGREQFF. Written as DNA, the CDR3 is TGTGCCACCAGCACTTGGGTAGCGGGGAGAGAGCAGTTCTTC.

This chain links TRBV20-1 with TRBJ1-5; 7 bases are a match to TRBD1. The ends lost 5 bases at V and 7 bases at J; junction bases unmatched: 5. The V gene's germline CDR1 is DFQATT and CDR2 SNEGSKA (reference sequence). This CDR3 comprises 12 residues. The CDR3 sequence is CSAYRGNQPQHF. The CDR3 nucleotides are TGCAGTGCTTACAGGGGTAACCAGCCCCAGCATTTT.

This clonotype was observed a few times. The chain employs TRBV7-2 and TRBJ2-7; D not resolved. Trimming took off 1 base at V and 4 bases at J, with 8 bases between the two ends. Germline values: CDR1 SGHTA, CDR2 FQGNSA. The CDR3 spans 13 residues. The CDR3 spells CASSLGMTYEQYV. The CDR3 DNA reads TGTGCCAGCAGCTTAGGGATGACATACGAGCAGTACGTC.

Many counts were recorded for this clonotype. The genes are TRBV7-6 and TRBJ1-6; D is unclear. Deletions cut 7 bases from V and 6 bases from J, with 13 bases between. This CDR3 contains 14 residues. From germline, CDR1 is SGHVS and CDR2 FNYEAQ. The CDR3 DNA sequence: TGTGCCAGCACCCGTGGACCGTCTAATTCACCCCTCCACTTT. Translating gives CASTRGPSNSPLHF.

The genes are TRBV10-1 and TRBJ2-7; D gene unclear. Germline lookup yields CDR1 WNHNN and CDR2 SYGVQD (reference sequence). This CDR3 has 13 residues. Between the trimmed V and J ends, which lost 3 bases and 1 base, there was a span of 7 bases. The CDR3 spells CASSDTMSYEQYF. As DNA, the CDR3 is TGCGCCAGCAGTGATACCATGTCCTACGAGCAGTACTTC.

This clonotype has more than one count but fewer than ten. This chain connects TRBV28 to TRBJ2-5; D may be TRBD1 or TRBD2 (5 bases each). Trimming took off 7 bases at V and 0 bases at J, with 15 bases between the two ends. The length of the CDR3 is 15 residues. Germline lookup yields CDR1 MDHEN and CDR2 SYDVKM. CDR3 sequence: CASTPGPAYQETQYF. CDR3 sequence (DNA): TGTGCCAGCACTCCGGGACCGGCGTACCAAGAGACCCAGTACTTC.

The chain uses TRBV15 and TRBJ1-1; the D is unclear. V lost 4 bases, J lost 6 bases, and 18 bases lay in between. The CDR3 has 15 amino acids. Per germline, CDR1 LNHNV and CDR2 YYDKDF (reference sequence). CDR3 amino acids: CATSTLAGTKSEAFF. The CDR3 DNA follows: TGTGCCACCAGCACCCTGGCAGGTACAAAATCTGAAGCTTTCTTT.

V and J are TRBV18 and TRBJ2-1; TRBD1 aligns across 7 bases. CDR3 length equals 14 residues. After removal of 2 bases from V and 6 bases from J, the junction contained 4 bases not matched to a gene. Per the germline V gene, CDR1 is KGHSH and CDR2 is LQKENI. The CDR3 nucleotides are TGTGCCAGCTCACCAGGGGACAGCACCAATGAGCAGTTCTTC. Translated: CASSPGDSTNEQFF.

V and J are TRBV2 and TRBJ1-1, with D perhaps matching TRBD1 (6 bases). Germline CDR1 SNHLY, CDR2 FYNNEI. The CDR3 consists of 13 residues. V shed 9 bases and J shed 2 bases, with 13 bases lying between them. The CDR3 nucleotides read TGTGCCAGGAGGGACAACTACAACACTGAAGCTTTCTTT. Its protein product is CARRDNYNTEAFF.

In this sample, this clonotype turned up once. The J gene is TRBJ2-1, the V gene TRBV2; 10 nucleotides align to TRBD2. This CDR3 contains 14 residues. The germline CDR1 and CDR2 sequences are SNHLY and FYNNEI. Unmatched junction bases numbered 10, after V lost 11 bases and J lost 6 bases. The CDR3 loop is CARGPGTSANEQFF. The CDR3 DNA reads TGTGCCCGTGGGCCTGGGACTAGCGCCAATGAGCAGTTCTTC. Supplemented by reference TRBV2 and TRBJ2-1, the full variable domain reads EPEVTQTPSHQVTQMGQEVILRCVPISNHLYFYWYRQILGQKVEFLVSFYNNEISEKSEIFDDQFSVERPDGSNFTLKIRSTKLEDSAMYFCARGPGTSANEQFFGPGTRLTVL.

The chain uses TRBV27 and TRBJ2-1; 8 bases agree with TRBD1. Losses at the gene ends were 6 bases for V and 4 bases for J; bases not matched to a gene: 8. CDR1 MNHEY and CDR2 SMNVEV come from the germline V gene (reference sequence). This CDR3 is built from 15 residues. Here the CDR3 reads CASRSGQDLYNEQFF. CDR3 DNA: TGTGCCAGCAGATCGGGACAGGACCTTTACAATGAGCAGTTCTTC.

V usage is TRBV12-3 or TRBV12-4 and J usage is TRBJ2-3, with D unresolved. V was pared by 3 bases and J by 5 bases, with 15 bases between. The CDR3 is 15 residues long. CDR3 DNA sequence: TGTGCCAGCAGTTTCGGCACTACAAACGGAGATACGCAGTATTTT. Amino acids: CASSFGTTNGDTQYF.

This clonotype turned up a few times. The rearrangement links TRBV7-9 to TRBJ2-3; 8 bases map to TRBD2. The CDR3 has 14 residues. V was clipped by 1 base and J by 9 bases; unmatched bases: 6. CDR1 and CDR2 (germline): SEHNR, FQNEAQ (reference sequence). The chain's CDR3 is CASSLVGGGGTQYF. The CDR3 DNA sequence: TGTGCCAGCAGCTTAGTCGGGGGGGGGGGCACGCAGTATTTT.

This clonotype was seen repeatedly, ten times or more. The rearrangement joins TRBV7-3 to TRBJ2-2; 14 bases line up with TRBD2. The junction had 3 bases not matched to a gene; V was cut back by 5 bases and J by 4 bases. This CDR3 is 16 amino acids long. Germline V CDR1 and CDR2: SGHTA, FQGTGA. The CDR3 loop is CASSPTSGGATGELFF. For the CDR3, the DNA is TGTGCCAGCAGCCCGACTAGCGGGGGGGCCACCGGGGAGCTGTTTTTT. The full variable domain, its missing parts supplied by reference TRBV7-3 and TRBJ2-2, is GAGVSQTPSNKVTEKGKYVELRCDPISGHTALYWYRQSLGQGPEFLIYFQGTGAADDSGLPNDRFFAVRPEGSVSTLKIQRTERGDSAVYLCASSPTSGGATGELFFGEGSRLTVL.